This T cell receptor beta chain appears in the sequencing data of a study of PD-1 blockade in classical Hodgkin lymphoma. Study at large: Intravenous infusions of nivolumab 3 mg/kg reached patients every 2 weeks. Whole-study results and caveats: It was among complete responders that baseline diversity resembled that of newly diagnosed patients. Although disease activity or prior therapy may be involved, causes of the repertoire differences remain undefined.

The assay was immunoSEQ multiplex PCR, and TCRdb's table has in-frame clones only and misses some. The data hold fewer than 35,000 clones, with around 84% observed a single time. The CDR3 is 14 residues long. V lost 3 bases, J lost 4 bases, and 10 bases lay in between. Germline V CDR1 and CDR2: SNHLY, FYNNEI. The sample's time point: cycle 4 day 1 (C4D1), after around six weeks of nivolumab. Every patient was affected by relapse after autologous stem cell transplantation, while exposure to brentuximab vedotin was not uniform. Starting with thawed PBMCs, CD4+ T cells were purified by magnetic negative selection. This clone was counted only a few times. The antigen remains unidentified.

V is TRBV2 and J is TRBJ1-5; TRBD1 might be the D (5 bases). Sequencing was performed on CD4+ T cells from blood, taken before the fourth cycle of nivolumab. This clonotype was sampled from a human donor with classical Hodgkin lymphoma. The CDR3 DNA is TGTGCCAGCAGTGACCCCGACAGAAATCAGCCCCAGCATTTT. As protein: CASSDPDRNQPQHF.